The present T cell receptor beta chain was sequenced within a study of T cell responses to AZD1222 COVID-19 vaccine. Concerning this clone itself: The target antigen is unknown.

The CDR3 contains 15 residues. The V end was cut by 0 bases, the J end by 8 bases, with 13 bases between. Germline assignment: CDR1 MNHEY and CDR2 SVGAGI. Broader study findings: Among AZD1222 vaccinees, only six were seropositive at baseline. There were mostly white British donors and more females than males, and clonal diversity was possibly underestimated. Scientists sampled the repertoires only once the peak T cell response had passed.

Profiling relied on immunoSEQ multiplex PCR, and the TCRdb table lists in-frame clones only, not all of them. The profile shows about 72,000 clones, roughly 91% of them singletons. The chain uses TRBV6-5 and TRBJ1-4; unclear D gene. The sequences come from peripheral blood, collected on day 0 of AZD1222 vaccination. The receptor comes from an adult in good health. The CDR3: CASSYSMRLKEKLFF. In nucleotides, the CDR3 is TGTGCCAGCAGTTACTCGATGAGGTTGAAGGAAAAACTGTTTTTT.